This T cell receptor beta chain was recovered during a study of shared clonotypes between healthy human individuals (dated by TCRdb to 2020 to 2022). For the wider study: Two women and a few men aged 18 to 49 years were included in the cohort. Per donor, three plates each were used for CD4 naive and CD4 memory, two for CD8 naive, and one for CD8 memory. The study deeply sequenced blood TCR repertoires of about 5 healthy adults to estimate repertoire size and the extent of clonotype sharing between individuals. Different laboratories and diverse techniques were used to prepare libraries and sequence TCR repertoires, to increase sequencing depth and limit assay-specific biases. Between about 0.85 and 8.9 billion PBMCs per donor were obtained by leukapheresis.

Using the deep immunoSEQ assay, multiplex PCR amplified TCR CDR3 regions from genomic DNA. Genomic DNA extracted from each cell subset was distributed evenly over all wells of several immunoSEQ 96-well plates, and each plate served as one replicate. For sorted subsets, approximately 0.2 ug of genomic DNA, equivalent to 25,000 to 35,000 T cell genomes, went into each replicate PCR. The purified libraries were quantified using a Qubit 3.0 fluorometer, sized with a Bioanalyzer 2100, and then quantified again using the KAPA Library Quantification kit. Each immunoSEQ 96-well plate was sequenced on its own single-read 150-cycle Illumina NextSeq 550 flow cell. The study's own analysis went as follows. The immunoSEQ output contained only junctional sequences without quality scores, so filtering could not match that applied to full-length reads. Sequences were annotated with PyIR, a Python wrapper for IgBLAST v1.9, using IMGT germline references to assign V/J genes and CDR3. Reads were removed for weak V/J assignments (E-value above 1e-6), missing CDR3, stop codons, out-of-frame junctions, or ambiguous translated residues. V3J clonotypes were defined as sequences sharing an identical inferred V gene, J gene, and CDR3 amino acid sequence. To compute the percentage overlap between repertoires, the number of shared unique clonotypes was divided by the size of the smaller repertoire. Repertoire richness was assessed with RTK rarefaction, the Chao1 estimator, and Recon v2.1 estimates of unobserved clonotypes. Generation probabilities were computed with OLGA for all TCRbeta clonotypes obtained by the gDNA method from several donors. TCRdb retrieved this table from immuneACCESS and kept in-frame rearrangements only. Not all clones are present; in checked studies, unresolved V genes account for under half, and no reason is known for the remainder. V, J and clone size derive from that table, while D and trimming were established from the DNA sequence. This sample is represented by some 2,100,000 clones; around 95% of them were singletons. The ten largest clones add up to around 0.13% of the sample.

The donors were healthy, HIV-negative adults with no recently reported acute infections or vaccinations. Every donor was a Caucasian adult living in Nashville, Tennessee, USA. CD4+ T cells were enriched through magnetic negative selection, after which naive cells were positively selected on CD45RA and the remaining negative fraction served as the memory subset. After blood collection by leukapheresis, PBMCs were isolated using Ficoll-Histopaque density gradient centrifugation and then cryopreserved in the vapor phase of liquid nitrogen. Analytical flow cytometry was used to check the purity and quantity of each magnetically sorted T cell population. Each sorted fraction had its genomic DNA isolated and then quantified by UV absorbance on a Nanodrop 2000c. On this clone itself: Its antigen remains undetermined. No much larger clone exists at a distance of one base, and base qualities are not known.

Spanning cysteine to phenylalanine, the CDR3 consists of 14 amino acids. Just CDR3 DNA is preserved here, 42 bases in frame from base 1. CDR1 MNHNS and CDR2 SASEGT are derived from the germline V gene. V loses 6 bases, J loses 4 bases, and the germline ends lie 15 bases apart. Results the study describes overall, beyond this receptor: Sharing across a few donors was observed for approximately 4.6% of naive CD4, over 3% of naive CD8, 2% to 2.5% of memory CD4, and around 0.4% of memory CD8 clonotypes. Pairwise subsampling indicated that sequencing depth was expected to affect the degree of clonotype sharing among donors. Sampling was restricted to blood, and TCR repertoires in tissues likely differ from the TCR repertoires found in blood. Because the study included only a small number of donors, the genetic and exposure-history diversity represented was limited. Larger estimated clonotype richness was generally found for naive subsets than for memory subsets. Compared with non-shared clonotypes, clonotypes shared by all four sorted-subset donors had higher generation probabilities. Rarefaction of sorted-subset datasets indicated incomplete sequencing despite the large sequencing depth.

Sequenced material: naive CD4+ T cells sorted from blood. The sample's cell subset or site label, in plain terms: CD45RA+ positively selected. The chain joins TRBV6-1 to TRBJ1-1; the D gene cannot be resolved reliably. This receptor was obtained from a man aged 18-30 years in good health. The CDR3 is CASRDLLIGTEAFF. The DNA is TGTGCCAGCAGGGACCTCCTGATAGGCACTGAAGCTTTCTTT.